The subject of this entry is one T cell receptor beta chain. Its matching antigen is unknown. Vbeta (60) and Jbeta (13) primers were used in the PCR. Clones were read by immunoSEQ multiplex PCR, and TCRdb kept only the in-frame ones, dropping some. The sample lists about 180,000 clones, 80% occurring once. The source of the sample is a study of cytomegalovirus exposure and HLA in healthy donors. Study conclusions and caveats: Most TCR beta V segments were productive about 90% or about 30% of the time in an earlier analysis. Despite most TCR sequences being rare, some public TCRs occurred in many donors. Accurate prediction of HLA-A and HLA-B alleles (for most subjects) was reportedly achieved from TCR beta sequences.

Looked up from germline, CDR1 is WNHNN and CDR2 is SYGVQD (reference sequence). V was pared by 1 base and J by 0 bases, with 9 bases between. The CDR3 runs to 16 residues. Sequenced: PBMCs. The chain couples TRBV10-1 to TRBJ1-4; D uncertain. This clonotype originated in a man aged 40-49 years in good health and CMV-seronegative. The CDR3 nucleotides are TGCGCCAGCAGTGAGTTCGGGGATCCAACTAATGAAAAACTGTTTTTT. It yields the protein CASSEFGDPTNEKLFF.